The clone carrying this T cell receptor (beta chain) showed up just a few times. The target antigen is unknown. The CDR3 loop spans 13 amino acids. Between the trimmed V and J ends, which lost 4 bases and 7 bases, there was a span of 10 bases. Germline CDR1 and CDR2: MGHRA and YSYEKL. The data derive from a study of T cell clonotyping in hematopoietic cell transplantation. At the level of the study: Recipients were bled about 28 days pretransplant and at posttransplant days 30, 100, 180. General study points: Cells were unsorted, so CD4 and CD8 contributions were not separated. After transplant, recipient diversity fell while pathologically expanded clonotypes grew through day 180.

Generated by immunoSEQ multiplex PCR, the TCRdb table keeps only in-frame clones and is missing some. The sample lists over 1,500 clones; more than 75% were seen once. This clonotype was obtained from a male patient between 18 and 35 years old who had an allogeneic stem cell transplant from a related donor, so the T cells may come from the graft donor. Some clones in this sample may be carry-over from other donors' samples. The chain combines TRBV4-1 with TRBJ1-4; no clear D gene. The sample in question was PBMCs, obtained at the time of graft-versus-host disease after allogeneic stem cell transplant. In DNA form, the CDR3 reads TGCGCCAGCAGCCTGCGGGGTGGTGAAAAACTGTTTTTT. Its translation: CASSLRGGEKLFF.